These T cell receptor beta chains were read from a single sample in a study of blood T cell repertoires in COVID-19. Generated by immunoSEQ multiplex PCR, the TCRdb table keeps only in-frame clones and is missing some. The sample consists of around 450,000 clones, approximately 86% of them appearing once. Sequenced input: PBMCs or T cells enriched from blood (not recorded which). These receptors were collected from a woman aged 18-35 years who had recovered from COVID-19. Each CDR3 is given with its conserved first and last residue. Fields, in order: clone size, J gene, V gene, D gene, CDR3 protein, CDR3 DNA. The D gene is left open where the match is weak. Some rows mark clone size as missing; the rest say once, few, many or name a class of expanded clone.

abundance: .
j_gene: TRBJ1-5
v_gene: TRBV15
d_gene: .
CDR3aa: CATSRSGGSNQPQHF
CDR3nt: TGTGCCACCAGCAGAAGCGGGGGTAGCAATCAGCCCCAGCATTTT

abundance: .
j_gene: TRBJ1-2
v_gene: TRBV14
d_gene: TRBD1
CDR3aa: CASSQGTGHYGYTF
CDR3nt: TGTGCCAGCAGCCAAGGGACAGGGCACTATGGCTACACCTTC

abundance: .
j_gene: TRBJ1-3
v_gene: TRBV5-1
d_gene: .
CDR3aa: CASSLDSGTIDGNTIYF
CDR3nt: TGCGCCAGCAGCTTGGATTCCGGGACAATAGACGGAAACACCATATATTTT

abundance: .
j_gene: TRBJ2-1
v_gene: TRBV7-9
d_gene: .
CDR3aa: CASSAPGSSYNEQFF
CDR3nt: TGTGCCAGCAGCGCCCCAGGGTCTTCCTACAATGAGCAGTTCTTC

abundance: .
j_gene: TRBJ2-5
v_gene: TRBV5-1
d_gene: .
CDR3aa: CASSLGQSETQYF
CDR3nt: TGCGCCAGCAGCTTGGGACAGTCAGAGACCCAGTACTTC

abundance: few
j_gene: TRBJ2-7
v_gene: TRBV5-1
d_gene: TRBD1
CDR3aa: CASSLDSGGQGYEQYF
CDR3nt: TGCGCCAGCAGCTTGGATTCTGGGGGACAGGGGTACGAGCAGTACTTC

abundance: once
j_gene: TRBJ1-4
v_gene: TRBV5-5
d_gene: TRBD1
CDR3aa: CASSRDSGNEKLFF
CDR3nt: TGTGCCAGCAGTCGGGACAGCGGTAATGAAAAACTGTTTTTT

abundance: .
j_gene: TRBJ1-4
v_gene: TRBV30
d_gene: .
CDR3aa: CACGPSVAKEKLFF
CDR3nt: TGTGCCTGCGGTCCCTCCGTAGCTAAAGAAAAACTGTTTTTT

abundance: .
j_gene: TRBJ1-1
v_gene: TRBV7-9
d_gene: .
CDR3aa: CASLLGGNTEAFF
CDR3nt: TGTGCCAGCCTCCTCGGGGGGAACACTGAAGCTTTCTTT

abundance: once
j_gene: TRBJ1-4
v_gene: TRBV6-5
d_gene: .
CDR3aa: CASSYAQQNEKLFF
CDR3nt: TGTGCCAGCAGTTACGCACAGCAGAATGAAAAACTGTTTTTT

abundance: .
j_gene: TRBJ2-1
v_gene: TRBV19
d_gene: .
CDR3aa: CASSIQQGGDFEQFF
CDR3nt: TGTGCCAGTAGTATACAACAGGGGGGGGATTTTGAGCAGTTCTTC

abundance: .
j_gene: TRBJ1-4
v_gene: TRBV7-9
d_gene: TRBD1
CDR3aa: CASSLTGQGEKLFF
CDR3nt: TGTGCCAGCAGCTTGACAGGGCAAGGTGAAAAACTGTTTTTT

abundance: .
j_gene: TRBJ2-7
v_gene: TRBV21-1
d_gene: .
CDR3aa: CAAAKRDTYEQYF
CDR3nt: TGTGCAGCAGCAAAGCGGGACACCTACGAGCAGTACTTC

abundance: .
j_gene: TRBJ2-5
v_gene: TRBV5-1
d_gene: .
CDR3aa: CASSYRQSIQETQYF
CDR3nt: TGCGCCAGCAGCTATCGACAGTCCATCCAAGAGACCCAGTACTTC

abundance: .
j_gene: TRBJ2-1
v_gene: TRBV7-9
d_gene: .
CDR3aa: CASKEPGHYNEQFF
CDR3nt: TGTGCCAGCAAGGAACCGGGACATTACAATGAGCAGTTCTTC

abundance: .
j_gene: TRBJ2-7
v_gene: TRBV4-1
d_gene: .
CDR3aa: CASSQDSTGLAYEQYF
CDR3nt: TGCGCCAGCAGCCAAGACTCAACAGGGCTCGCCTACGAGCAGTACTTC

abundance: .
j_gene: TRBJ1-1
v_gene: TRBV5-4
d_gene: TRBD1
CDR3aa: CASSYPGQGDEAFF
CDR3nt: TGTGCCAGCAGCTACCCGGGACAGGGGGATGAAGCTTTCTTT

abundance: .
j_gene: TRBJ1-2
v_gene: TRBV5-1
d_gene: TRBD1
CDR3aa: CASSLGQGVSGYTF
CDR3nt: TGCGCCAGCAGCTTGGGACAGGGTGTGAGTGGCTACACCTTC

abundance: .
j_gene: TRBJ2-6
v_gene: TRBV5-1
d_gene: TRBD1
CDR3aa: CASSLGPGQEFSGANVLTF
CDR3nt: TGCGCCAGCAGCCTGGGTCCGGGACAGGAGTTCTCTGGGGCCAACGTCCTGACTTTC

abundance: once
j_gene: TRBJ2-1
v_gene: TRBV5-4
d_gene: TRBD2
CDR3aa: CASSPEQGSGGAGDYNEQFF
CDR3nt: TGTGCCAGCAGCCCGGAACAGGGTAGCGGGGGGGCAGGGGATTACAATGAGCAGTTCTTC

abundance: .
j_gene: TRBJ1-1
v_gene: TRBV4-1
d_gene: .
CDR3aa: CASSRSDRSAFF
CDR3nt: TGCGCCAGCAGCCGATCGGACAGAAGTGCTTTCTTT

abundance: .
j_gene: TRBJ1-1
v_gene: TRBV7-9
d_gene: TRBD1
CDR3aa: CASSLGDSGYTEAFF
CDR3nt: TGTGCCAGCAGCTTGGGGGACAGCGGCTACACTGAAGCTTTCTTT

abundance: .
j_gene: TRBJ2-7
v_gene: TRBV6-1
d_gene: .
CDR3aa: CASSAITGSSSYEQYF
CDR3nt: TGTGCCAGCAGTGCTATCACAGGATCAAGCTCCTACGAGCAGTACTTC

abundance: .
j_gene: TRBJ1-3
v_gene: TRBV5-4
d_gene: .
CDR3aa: CASSLKVAGLRSGNTIYF
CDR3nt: TGTGCCAGCAGCTTGAAGGTCGCAGGGTTGAGGTCAGGAAACACCATATATTTT

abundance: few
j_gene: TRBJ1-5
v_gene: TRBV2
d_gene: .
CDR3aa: CASRLSGQPQHF
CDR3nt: TGTGCCAGCAGGTTATCAGGCCAGCCCCAGCATTTT

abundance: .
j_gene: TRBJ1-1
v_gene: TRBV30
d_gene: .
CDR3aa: CACHLDSPNTEAFF
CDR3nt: TGTGCCTGCCACCTAGACAGTCCGAACACTGAAGCTTTCTTT

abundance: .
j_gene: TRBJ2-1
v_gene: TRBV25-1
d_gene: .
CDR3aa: CASSESDNEQFF
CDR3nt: TGTGCCAGCAGTGAGTCCGACAATGAGCAGTTCTTC

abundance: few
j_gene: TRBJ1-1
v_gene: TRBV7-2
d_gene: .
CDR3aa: CASRVSTEAFF
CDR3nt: TGTGCCAGCCGAGTAAGCACTGAAGCTTTCTTT